This entry features one T cell receptor beta chain sequence. CDR1 is MGHRA and CDR2 is YSYEKL in the germline V gene. The ends lost 3 bases at V and 2 bases at J; junction bases unmatched: 13. There are 18 residues in the CDR3. This sample is drawn from a study of cytomegalovirus exposure and HLA in healthy donors. As for the study in general: An early data release held 80 million or so unique TCRs from HLA-typed donors.

At collection, donors were nominally healthy, but unrecorded immune exposures were probable. Primers for the PCR totalled 60 Vbeta and 13 Jbeta. Original methodology: An analysis performed later counted roughly 80 million unique TCR beta chains (roughly 11 million of them shared). The method was immunoSEQ multiplex PCR; TCRdb's version includes in-frame clones alone and lacks a portion of them. V, J and clone size are taken as reported in that table, and D and trimming were inferred from the DNA itself. Among about 81,000 clones, more than 60% were seen once, and the ten largest hold around 3.1%. This TCR came from a man aged 45-65 years in good health and CMV-seropositive. The sequenced sample consisted of PBMCs. V is TRBV4-1 and J is TRBJ2-7, with 10 bases matching TRBD2. CDR3 sequence: CASSQGVLTAGGTYEQYF. For the CDR3, the DNA is TGCGCCAGCAGCCAGGGGGTATTGACAGCGGGAGGGACCTACGAGCAGTACTTC.